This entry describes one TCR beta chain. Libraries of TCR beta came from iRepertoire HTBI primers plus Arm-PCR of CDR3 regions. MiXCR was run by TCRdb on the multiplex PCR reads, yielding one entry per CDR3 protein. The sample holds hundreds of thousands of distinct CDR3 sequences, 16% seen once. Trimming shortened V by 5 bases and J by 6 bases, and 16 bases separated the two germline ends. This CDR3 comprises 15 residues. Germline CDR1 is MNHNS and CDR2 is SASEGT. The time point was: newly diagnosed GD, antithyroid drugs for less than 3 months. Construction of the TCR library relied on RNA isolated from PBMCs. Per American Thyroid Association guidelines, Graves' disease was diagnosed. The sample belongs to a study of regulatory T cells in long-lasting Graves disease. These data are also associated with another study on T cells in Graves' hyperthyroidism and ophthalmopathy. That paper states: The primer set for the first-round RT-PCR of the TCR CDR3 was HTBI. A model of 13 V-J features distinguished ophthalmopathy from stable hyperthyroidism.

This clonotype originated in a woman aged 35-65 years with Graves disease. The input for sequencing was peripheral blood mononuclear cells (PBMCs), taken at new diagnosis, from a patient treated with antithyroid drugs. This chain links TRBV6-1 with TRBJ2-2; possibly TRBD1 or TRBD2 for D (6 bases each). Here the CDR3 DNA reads TGTGCCAGCAGTCTCTGGGGGGCAGCTGCCGGGGAGCTGTTTTTT. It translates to CASSLWGAAAGELFF.